Below are 15 T cell receptor beta chains sequenced from a single sample in a study of blood T cell repertoires in COVID-19. Clones were sequenced by immunoSEQ multiplex PCR, and TCRdb holds only the in-frame ones, with some missing. The sample holds about 170,000 clones, more than 65% seen once. The sequencing input was peripheral blood. The receptors shown here come from an older man with active or convalescent COVID-19.

The chain uses TRBV19 and TRBJ1-4, with a tentative D call TRBD1 (5 bases). Looked up from germline, CDR1 is LNHDA and CDR2 is SQIVND (reference sequence). The length of the CDR3 is 15 residues. The V gene lost 7 bases and the J gene lost 5 bases, with 17 bases spanning the gap. The DNA of the CDR3 is TGTGCCAGTATGATTTATGCGGGACGGAATGAAAAACTGTTTTTT. The encoded protein is CASMIYAGRNEKLFF.

For the CDR3, the DNA is TGTGCCAGCAGTCCCGACAGCCGGGATGAGCAGTTCTTC. Its protein product is CASSPDSRDEQFF. The chain recombines TRBV6-5 with TRBJ2-1; tentative D call: TRBD1 (5 bases). Trimming removed 5 bases at V and 8 bases at J, with 13 bases between. This CDR3 spans 13 amino acids. Germline CDR1 is MNHEY and CDR2 is SVGAGI.

The chain combines TRBV18 with TRBJ1-5; D remains ambiguous. Trimming left V 5 bases short and J 0 bases short, with 11 bases between. Germline V gene sequence: CDR1 KGHSH, CDR2 LQKENI. CDR3 length: 15 residues. CDR3 in DNA: TGTGCCAGCTCATCGGAGCCTTATAGCAATCAGCCCCAGCATTTT. This sequence encodes CASSSEPYSNQPQHF.

In this sample, this clone turned up a few times. The J gene is TRBJ1-5, the V gene TRBV6-6; no clear D gene. CDR1 and CDR2 from the germline V gene are MNHNY and SVGAGI (reference sequence). This CDR3 spans 13 amino acids. The germline V and J ends were trimmed by 7 bases and 0 bases, with 7 bases remaining between them. The CDR3 nucleotides are TGTGCCAGCATCGAGTATAGCAATCAGCCCCAGCATTTT. Translating it yields CASIEYSNQPQHF.

V usage is TRBV6-5 and J usage is TRBJ1-3, with 7 bases identical to TRBD1. J gave up 2 bases and V 11 bases, and 12 bases lay outside the gene matches. Germline V gives CDR1 MNHEY, CDR2 SVGAGI. The CDR3 runs to 15 residues. CDR3: CAGSGQAGAGNTIYF. As DNA, the CDR3 is TGTGCCGGCTCCGGACAGGCCGGAGCTGGAAACACCATATATTTT.

The chain links TRBV10-3 to TRBJ1-6; possible D gene TRBD1, 5 bases. The CDR3 has 15 amino acids. Trimming pared 0 bases from V and 5 bases from J, leaving 8 bases between. CDR1 and CDR2 from the germline V gene are ENHRY and SYGVKD. For the CDR3, the DNA is TGTGCCATCAGTGAGTCTCCACAGGATAATTCACCCCTCCACTTT. Its translation is CAISESPQDNSPLHF.

V and J are TRBV5-1 and TRBJ2-2; D might be TRBD2 (5 bases). The V gene lost 1 base and the J gene lost 0 bases, with 10 bases spanning the gap. Germline CDR1 is SGHRS and CDR2 is YFSETQ. The CDR3 spans 16 residues. The CDR3 here is CASSLLTGTNTGELFF. In DNA form, the CDR3 reads TGCGCCAGCAGCTTGTTGACGGGGACGAACACCGGGGAGCTGTTTTTT.

The chain has TRBV7-2 and TRBJ1-3; 9 bases map to TRBD1. J was trimmed by 4 bases and V by 2 bases; bases with no gene match: 3. CDR3 size: 15 residues. Germline CDR1 SGHTA, CDR2 FQGNSA. DNA for the CDR3: TGTGCCAGCAGCTTAAACAGGGGGCCCGGAAACACCATATATTTT. Encoded protein: CASSLNRGPGNTIYF. Full variable domain (remainder filled in from reference TRBV7-2 and TRBJ1-3): GAGVSQSPSNKVTEKGKDVELRCDPISGHTALYWYRQSLGQGLEFLIYFQGNSAPDKSGLPSDRFSAERTGGSVSTLTIQRTQQEDSAVYLCASSLNRGPGNTIYFGEGSWLTVV.

This chain uses TRBV27 with TRBJ1-6, with 8 bases that match TRBD1. The CDR3 contains 13 residues. CDR1 and CDR2 (germline): MNHEY, SMNVEV (reference sequence). V trimming: 7 bases; J trimming: 10 bases; junction bases outside the gene matches: 6. The CDR3 nucleotides are TGTGCCAGCAAGACAGGGGTCCTCTCACCCCTCCACTTT. It yields the protein CASKTGVLSPLHF.

As DNA, the CDR3 is TGCAGCGTTGTTAGCTCTGGAAACACCATATATTTT. Amino acids: CSVVSSGNTIYF. This chain connects TRBV29-1 to TRBJ1-3, with D unresolved. The germline CDR1 and CDR2 sequences are SQVTM and ANQGSEA. The V and J ends lost 4 bases and 0 bases respectively, with 4 bases between them. This CDR3 contains 12 residues.

The chain has TRBV5-6 and TRBJ2-6; TRBD1 matches 8 bases. The CDR3 is made up of 17 amino acids. Germline V lookup: CDR1 SGHDT, CDR2 YYEEEE. J was trimmed by 0 bases and V by 4 bases; bases with no gene match: 6. The CDR3 loop is CASSPRTGSSGANVLTF. For the CDR3, the DNA is TGTGCCAGCAGCCCGAGGACAGGGAGCTCTGGGGCCAACGTCCTGACTTTC. Full variable domain (missing parts from reference TRBV5-6 and TRBJ2-6): DAGVTQSPTHLIKTRGQQVTLRCSPKSGHDTVSWYQQALGQGPQFIFQYYEEEERQRGNFPDRFSGHQFPNYSSELNVNALLLGDSALYLCASSPRTGSSGANVLTFGAGSRLTVL.

The rearrangement links TRBV5-4 to TRBJ1-3; TRBD1 aligns across 8 bases. CDR3 length: 15 amino acids. V lost 4 bases and J lost 5; bases outside the gene matches: 8. Germline V gives CDR1 SGHNT, CDR2 YYREEE (reference sequence). The DNA of the CDR3 is TGTGCCAGCAGCCAGGGACAGGCGAATAGAAACACCATATATTTT. Residues: CASSQGQANRNTIYF.

The CDR3 bases are TGTGCCACCAGCGGGAGGGGAAATGAGCAGTTCTTC. This codes for CATSGRGNEQFF. The chain uses TRBV2 and TRBJ2-1, with 10 bases fitting TRBD2. This CDR3 is built from 12 residues. J lost 7 bases, V lost 10 bases, and 4 bases had no gene match. Germline-derived CDR1 and CDR2 are SNHLY and FYNNEI.

This clone appeared a few times. The chain couples TRBV7-8 to TRBJ1-5; TRBD1 matches at 11 bases. V lost 2 bases and J lost 2; bases outside the gene matches: 5. Germline V gene sequence: CDR1 SGHVS, CDR2 FQNEAQ. The CDR3 runs 17 residues. CDR3 region: CASSLRTGGRGNQPQHF. The CDR3 nucleotides are TGTGCCAGCAGCTTAAGGACAGGGGGCCGGGGCAATCAGCCCCAGCATTTT.

V usage is TRBV15 and J usage is TRBJ2-7, with a weak D call TRBD1 (5 bases). This CDR3 comprises 13 residues. The V end was cut by 2 bases, the J end by 4 bases, with 9 bases between. CDR1 and CDR2 from the germline V gene are LNHNV and YYDKDF (reference sequence). CDR3 protein: CATSRQGGYEQYF. Here the CDR3 DNA reads TGTGCCACCAGCAGACAGGGTGGGTACGAGCAGTACTTC. The full variable domain, in which reference TRBV15 and TRBJ2-7 provide the parts outside the CDR3, is DAMVIQNPRYQVTQFGKPVTLSCSQTLNHNVMYWYQQKSSQAPKLLFHYYDKDFNNEADTPDNFQSRRPNTSFCFLDIRSPGLGDTAMYLCATSRQGGYEQYFGPGTRLTVT.